Detailed here is one T cell receptor beta chain. Antigen: not known. These data belong to a study of blood T cells in healthy people across ages. General study points: It was the long-lived donors that had more naive CD4+ cells and higher diversity than aged donors.

A sample-barcoded 5' primer and a J-beta primer mix were used in a second PCR of roughly 7 to 11 cycles. TCRdb processed the 5' RACE reads anew with MiXCR; each CDR3 protein has one entry. The sample consists of about 640,000 distinct CDR3 sequences, 58% of them appearing once. The origin of this receptor is a man in his fifties or sixties in good health. Sequences were obtained from blood.

CDR3 sequence: CASSYELAPYNEQYF. DNA for the CDR3: TGTGCCAGCAGTTACGAACTAGCGCCCTACAATGAGCAGTACTTC. The chain recombines TRBV6-5 with TRBJ2-1; 7 positions match TRBD2. The J call is doubtful: the DNA matches TRBJ2-7 better. The CDR3 spans 15 residues. CDR1 and CDR2 from the germline V gene are MNHEY and SVGAGI.